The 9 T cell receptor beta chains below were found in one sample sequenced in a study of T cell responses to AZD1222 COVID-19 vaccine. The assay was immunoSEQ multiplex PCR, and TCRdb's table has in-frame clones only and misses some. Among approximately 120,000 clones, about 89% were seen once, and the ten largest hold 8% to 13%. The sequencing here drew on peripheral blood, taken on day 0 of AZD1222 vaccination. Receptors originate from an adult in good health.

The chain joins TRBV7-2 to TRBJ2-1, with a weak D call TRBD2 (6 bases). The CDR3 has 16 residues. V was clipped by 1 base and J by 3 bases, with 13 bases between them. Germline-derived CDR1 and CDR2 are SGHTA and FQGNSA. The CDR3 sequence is CASSLDRAGNYNEQFF. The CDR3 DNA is TGTGCCAGCAGCTTAGATCGCGCGGGGAACTACAATGAGCAGTTCTTC.

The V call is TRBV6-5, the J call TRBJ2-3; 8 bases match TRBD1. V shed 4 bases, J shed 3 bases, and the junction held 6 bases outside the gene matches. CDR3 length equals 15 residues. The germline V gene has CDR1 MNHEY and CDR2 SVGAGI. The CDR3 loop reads CASSSDRGRTDTQYF. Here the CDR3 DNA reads TGTGCCAGCAGTTCAGACAGGGGTAGGACAGATACGCAGTATTTT.

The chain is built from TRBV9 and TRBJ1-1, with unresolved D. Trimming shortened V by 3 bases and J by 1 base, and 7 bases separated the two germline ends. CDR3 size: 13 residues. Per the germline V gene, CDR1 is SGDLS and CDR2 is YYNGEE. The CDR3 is CASSDGENTEAFF. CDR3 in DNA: TGTGCCAGCAGCGATGGGGAGAACACTGAAGCTTTCTTT.

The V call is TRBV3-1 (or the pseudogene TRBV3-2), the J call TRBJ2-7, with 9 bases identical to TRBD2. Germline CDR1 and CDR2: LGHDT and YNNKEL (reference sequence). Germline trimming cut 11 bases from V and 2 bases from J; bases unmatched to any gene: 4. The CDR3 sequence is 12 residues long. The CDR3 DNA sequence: TGTGCCCCCTCTAGCGGGACCTACGAGCAGTACTTC. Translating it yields CAPSSGTYEQYF.

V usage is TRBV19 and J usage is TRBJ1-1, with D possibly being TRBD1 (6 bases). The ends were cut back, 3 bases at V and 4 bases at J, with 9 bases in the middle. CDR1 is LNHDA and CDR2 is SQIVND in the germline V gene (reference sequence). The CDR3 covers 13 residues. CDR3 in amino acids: CASSIGQLTEAFF. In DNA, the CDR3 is TGTGCCAGTAGTATCGGACAGCTCACTGAAGCTTTCTTT.

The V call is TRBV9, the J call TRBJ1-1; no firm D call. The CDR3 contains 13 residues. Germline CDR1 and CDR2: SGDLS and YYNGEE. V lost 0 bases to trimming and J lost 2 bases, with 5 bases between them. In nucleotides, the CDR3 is TGTGCCAGCAGCGTAGTTAGTAACACTGAAGCTTTCTTT. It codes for CASSVVSNTEAFF.

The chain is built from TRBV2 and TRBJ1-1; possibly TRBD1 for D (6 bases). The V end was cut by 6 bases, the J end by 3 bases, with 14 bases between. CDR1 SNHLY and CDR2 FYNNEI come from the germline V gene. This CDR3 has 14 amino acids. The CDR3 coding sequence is TGTGCCAGCAGACTACAGGGAGATGACACTGAAGCTTTCTTT. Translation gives CASRLQGDDTEAFF.

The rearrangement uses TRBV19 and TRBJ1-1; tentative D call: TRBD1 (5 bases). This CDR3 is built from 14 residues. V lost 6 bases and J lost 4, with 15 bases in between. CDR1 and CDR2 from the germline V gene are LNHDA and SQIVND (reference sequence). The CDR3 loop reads CASRQKQGGTEAFF. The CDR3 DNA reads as TGTGCCAGTAGACAGAAGCAGGGCGGCACTGAAGCTTTCTTT. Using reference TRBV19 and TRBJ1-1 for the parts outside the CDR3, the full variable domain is DGGITQSPKYLFRKEGQNVTLSCEQNLNHDAMYWYRQDPGQGLRLIYYSQIVNDFQKGDIAEGYSVSREKKESFPLTVTSAQKNPTAFYLCASRQKQGGTEAFFGQGTRLTVV.

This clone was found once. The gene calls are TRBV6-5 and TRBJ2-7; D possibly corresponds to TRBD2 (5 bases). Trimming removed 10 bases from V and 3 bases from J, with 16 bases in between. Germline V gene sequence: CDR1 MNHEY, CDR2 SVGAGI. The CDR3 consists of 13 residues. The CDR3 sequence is CATQRTSHYEQYF. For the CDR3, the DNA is TGTGCCACCCAAAGGACTTCCCACTACGAGCAGTACTTC.